This TCR beta chain was documented in a study of T-cell reconstitution after alpha-beta-depleted transplantation in children. Study outcomes and limitations: The high TCRbeta diversity at day 60 in some patients came from surviving recipient T cells and thymic progenitors. At around two months after transplant, the alpha-beta T cells were reportedly derived from several hundred expanded clones that came from non-depleted graft cells.

This clonotype occurred many times. Antigen unknown. Between the trimmed V and J ends, which lost 3 bases and 1 base, there was a span of 9 bases. This CDR3 has 13 amino acids. Germline-derived CDR1 and CDR2 are DFQATT and SNEGSKA (reference sequence). This sample's TCRbeta library carried unique molecular identifier barcodes. From the PCR reads, TCRdb called clonotypes with MiXCR, one entry per CDR3 protein. Counted here are approximately 300,000 distinct CDR3 sequences, around 10% occurring once; the ten biggest clones make up roughly a quarter. This rearrangement joins TRBV20-1 to TRBJ2-5; D uncertain. The sample consisted of peripheral blood, taken 180 days after TCRalphabeta/CD19-depleted stem cell transplant. The clonotype comes from a male patient aged 2-9 years who had a stem cell transplant for chronic granulomatous disease, so the T cells may come from the graft donor. As DNA, the CDR3 is TGCAGTGCTAGGGGCGCGGTCCAAGAGACCCAGTACTTC. It encodes CSARGAVQETQYF.